This TCR beta chain was retrieved from a study of naive CD8 T cells in extremely preterm neonates. Whole-study results and caveats: Relative to older groups, preterm infants had shorter, less trimmed CDR3s with fewer N additions.

This clone was seen more than once but under ten times. Its antigen is as yet unknown. Clones were read by immunoSEQ multiplex PCR, and TCRdb kept only the in-frame ones, dropping some. The repertoire holds 4,000 to 5,000 clones, with around 97% as singletons. Elective cesarean births at 37-41 weeks, without labor or membrane rupture, supplied the cord blood. CDR3 size: 11 residues. Between the trimmed V and J ends, which lost 5 bases and 7 bases, there was a span of 9 bases. Germline values: CDR1 SEHNR, CDR2 FQNEAQ (reference sequence). Sequencing used naive CD8+ T cells from cord blood. The chain recombines TRBV7-9 with TRBJ2-7; weak D call: TRBD2 (6 bases). This sequence originates from a newborn in good health. CDR3 DNA: TGTGCCAGCAGCCGGGGAGGAGAGCAGTACTTC. The encoded protein is CASSRGGEQYF.